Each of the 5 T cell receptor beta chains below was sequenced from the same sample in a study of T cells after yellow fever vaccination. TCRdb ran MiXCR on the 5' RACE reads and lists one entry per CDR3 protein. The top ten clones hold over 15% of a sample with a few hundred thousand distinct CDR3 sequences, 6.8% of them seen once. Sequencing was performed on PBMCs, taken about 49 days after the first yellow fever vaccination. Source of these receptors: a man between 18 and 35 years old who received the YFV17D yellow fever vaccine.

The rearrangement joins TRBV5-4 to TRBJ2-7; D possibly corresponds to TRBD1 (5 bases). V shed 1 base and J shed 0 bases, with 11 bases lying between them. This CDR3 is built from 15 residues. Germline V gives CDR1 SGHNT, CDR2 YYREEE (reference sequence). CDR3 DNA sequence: TGTGCCAGCAGCTTGCGTGGACATGCCTCCTACGAGCAGTACTTC. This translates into CASSLRGHASYEQYF.

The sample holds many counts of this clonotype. CDR3 coding DNA: TGTGCCATCCTGACAGGGGGCTACAATGAGCAGTTCTTC. Protein: CAILTGGYNEQFF. The chain combines TRBV6-2 or TRBV6-3 with TRBJ2-1; 9 positions agree with TRBD1. Germline CDR1 MNHEY, CDR2 SVGEGT. This CDR3 spans 13 amino acids. V was clipped by 10 bases and J by 3 bases; unmatched bases: 4.

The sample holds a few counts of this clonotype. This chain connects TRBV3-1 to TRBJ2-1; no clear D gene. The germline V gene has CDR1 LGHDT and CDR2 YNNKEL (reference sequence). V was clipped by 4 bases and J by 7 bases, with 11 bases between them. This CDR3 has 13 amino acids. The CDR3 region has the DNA TGTGCCAGCAGCCCCATTGATAAGAATGAGCAGTTCTTC. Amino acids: CASSPIDKNEQFF.

In DNA, the CDR3 is TGCGCCAGCACCCTCGGGACTAGCGGGGGGGCCTCCGGGGAGCTGTTTTTT. Its translation is CASTLGTSGGASGELFF. The V gene is TRBV5-1, the J gene TRBJ2-2; 16 positions match TRBD2. This CDR3 comprises 17 residues. The V gene's germline CDR1 is SGHRS and CDR2 YFSETQ. V lost 6 bases, J lost 6 bases, and 8 bases stayed unmatched.

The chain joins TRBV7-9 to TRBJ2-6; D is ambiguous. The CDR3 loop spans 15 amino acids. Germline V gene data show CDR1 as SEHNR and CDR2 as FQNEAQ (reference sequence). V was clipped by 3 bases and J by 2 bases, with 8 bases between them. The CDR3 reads CASSFWVPGANVLTF. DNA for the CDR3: TGTGCCAGCAGCTTTTGGGTTCCTGGGGCCAACGTCCTGACTTTC. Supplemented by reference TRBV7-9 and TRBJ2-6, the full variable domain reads DTGVSQNPRHKITKRGQNVTFRCDPISEHNRLYWYRQTLGQGPEFLTYFQNEAQLEKSRLLSDRFSAERPKGSFSTLEIQRTEQGDSAMYLCASSFWVPGANVLTFGAGSRLTVL.